The sequence of this TCR beta chain was determined in a study of cytomegalovirus exposure and HLA in healthy donors (dated by TCRdb to the late 2010s). With respect to the entire study: According to an earlier analysis of 587 of the donors, about 179 million T cells yielded 90 million to 130 million unique TCR beta sequences and about 300 Gb of sequence data. Roughly 300 gigabases of sequencing data and 70 million to 100 million unique TCR sequences made up an early release that covered 500 to 650 HLA-typed donors. Of the 300 to 450 genotyped donors, 81% were placed in the genetic ancestry cluster associated with self-reported Caucasian donors. The study aimed to test whether cataloging public T cell receptors could reveal signatures of past pathogen exposure. The study used immunosequencing to profile the T cell repertoires of more than 650 subjects and linked those repertoires to cytomegalovirus serostatus. Besides the first cohort of 550 to 750 subjects, a separate validation cohort made up of 120 different subjects was used. To predict cytomegalovirus infection status, the study brought together high-throughput TCR immunosequencing, statistical association of individual TCRs with disease status, and machine learning. In a later analysis, previously published TCR beta repertoires from about 640 donors were re-analyzed and high-resolution HLA genotyping was added so that TCR occurrence patterns could be studied. Rather than drawing on any new phenotypic data, the later analysis identified candidate immune exposures from TCR beta sequences and the way those sequences occurred across donors. In an earlier analysis of about 590 of the donors, high-throughput TCR beta sequencing was used to judge whether each TCR beta V gene segment behaved as functional or pseudogenic. Donor age, sex, ethnicity and CMV serostatus were compiled alongside the repertoire data. A later genetic analysis took genome-wide SNP genotypes for about 60% of the roughly 670 donors and used that subset as a discovery cohort. All discovery cohort repertoires had been generated on a single sequencing platform. HLA typing covered class I and class II loci at four-digit resolution. The number of donors typed differed by locus, with about 620-630 for A, B, C, DRB1 and DQB1, roughly 520 for DQA1, 600 to 610 for DPA1, and some 470 for DPB1. Several DR-DQ haplotypes were handled as single units for association and clustering because linkage in the cohort was strong. Across 300 to 500 genotyped donors of the cohort, an average of approximately 240,000 unique TCR beta nucleotide sequences per donor were sequenced, and around 19% of those sequences were non-productive. Study-wide conclusions, independent of this receptor: In a later genetic analysis, fewer N-insertions in productive TCRs were reported among donors in an Asian-associated ancestry cluster than the 666-donor mean. Broadly in line with IMGT annotations, most TCR beta V segments showed up in productive rearrangements about 87% or about 30% of the time in an earlier analysis of roughly 590 of the donors. Most CMV-associated TCR beta chains appeared to be HLA-restricted in a later analysis, and the HLA associations seemed to be driven largely by CMV exposure. In a later analysis, HLA-associated TCR beta chains were found to be more clonally expanded and to have lower generation probabilities than equally common non-associated chains. A few of the identified cytomegalovirus-associated TCR beta chains were confirmed in vitro to be specific for cytomegalovirus antigens. Correlated functional status among segregating V segments might reflect linkage disequilibrium, but an unknown experimental factor could not be ruled out. For the cohort, immune exposure information was limited to CMV serostatus. The study listed 164 TCR beta chains as associated with cytomegalovirus. An association between a missense DCLRE1C variant and V-gene and J-gene trimming of TCR beta chains was found in a later genetic analysis and replicated in an independent cohort. In a later analysis, around 15,000 TCR beta sequences were associated with specific HLA alleles at a false discovery rate of 0.05. A further reported finding was that TCR beta sequences accurately predicted the HLA-A and HLA-B alleles for most subjects in the first cohort. A cluster of highly shared sequence variants was judged likely to be a technical artifact of the sequencing pipeline. A later analysis found that TCR association rates varied across HLA loci, with DRB1 alleles showing the most associated TCRs and HLA-C alleles the fewest. According to the authors, the approach could potentially be generalized to other disease states and immunological phenotypes. In both the original and validation cohorts, the classifier was reported to diagnose cytomegalovirus status with high specificity and sensitivity. In this cohort, only TCR beta chains were sequenced, and detectable features were limited by the absence of alpha or paired-chain data. Most TCR sequences were seen in very few donors, while some public TCRs were found in many individuals. The earlier analysis of approximately 590 of the donors excluded roughly 17 rarely observed V segments, including chromosome 9 orphons, because counts were too low. Assigning TCR associations to individual alleles was difficult when HLA alleles, especially DR and DQ, strongly co-occurred. HLA typing was unavailable for some donors at each locus, so association tests used only the typed subset. Presence/absence analyses assumed roughly uniform sequencing depth across donors, an assumption that may not hold. A later analysis reported that several top co-occurrence clusters appeared linked to parvovirus B19, influenza, CMV and Epstein-Barr virus. The 87-base-pair reads could not distinguish some IMGT-functional V segments, including TRBV6-2 and TRBV6-3, so those segments were excluded.

Concerning this clone: Its antigen is not yet known. Base qualities are not recorded, but no much larger clone differs from it by a single base.

The cohort comprised approximately 700 healthy bone marrow donors. At the time of sampling, every cohort member was nominally healthy, though immune exposures that went unrecorded were likely present. The donor tested CMV seropositive, placing the donor among the 250 to 350 seropositive members of the cohort. Every donor gave a peripheral blood sample, and the peripheral blood mononuclear cells from that sample were used for TCR beta sequencing. The Qiagen DNeasy Blood Extraction Kit was used to extract genomic DNA from the blood cell samples. CDR1 is given as MNHEY and CDR2 as SVGAGI, both from the germline V gene. The trim is 11 bases for V and 3 bases for J, with a gap of 17 bases between the germline ends. The CDR3 has 13 amino acids, counting the end cysteine and phenylalanine. The retained sequence is limited to the CDR3, 39 bases, with the frame set at the first base. Libraries were prepared through the immunoSEQ multiplex PCR assay. For the multiplex PCR, a mixture combining 60 forward primers for TCR Vbeta segments and 13 reverse primers for TCR Jbeta segments was used. The CDR3 region of rearranged TCR beta genes was amplified from genomic DNA with a multiplex PCR assay. The amplified TCR beta libraries were sequenced on the Illumina HiSeq System as 87-base-pair reads. The original methods were these. A later analysis counted tens of millions of unique TCR beta chains across the 550 to 800 repertoires, and about 10 million of these chains were shared by at least two donors. Raw reads were error-corrected and collapsed into unique sequences with a nearest-neighbor algorithm that merged closely related sequences to remove PCR and sequencing errors. To assign V, D and J gene segments, CDR3 sequences were aligned to IMGT reference sequences. For a sequence to be retained, at least a six-nucleotide match to both a V gene segment and a J gene segment was required. Rearrangements were called productive when the CDR3 lacked stop codons and stayed in frame with V and J; all others were non-productive. CDR3 was defined by IMGT convention, running from the second conserved V-encoded cysteine to the conserved J-encoded phenylalanine. The earlier analysis of about 590 of the donors excluded sequences that lacked an unambiguous match to a single V gene segment. In an earlier analysis of 587 of the donors, V segments were called functional above 56.7% productive rearrangements and were called segregating when the between-donor standard deviation exceeded 5%. To diagnose cytomegalovirus status from the catalog of TCR beta chain sequences, a statistical classification framework was built. A later analysis assigned V and J genes by comparing TCR nucleotide sequences with IMGT/GENE-DB human TR gene sequences. A later analysis assigned CDR3 sequences and most-parsimonious VDJ recombination scenarios with the TCRdist pipeline. A later analysis defined each TCR beta chain by its CDR3 amino acid sequence plus V-gene family, and excluded reads lacking a unique V-gene family. As a way to deal with suspected cross-contamination and a sequencing artifact, a later analysis dropped 500 to 700 nucleotide sequences that were highly shared and had low generation probability. In a later analysis, a clonal expansion index was calculated for each public chain from normalized within-repertoire ranks of inferred template counts. In a later analysis, generation probabilities were computed using a VDJ recombination model fitted to out-of-frame rearrangements, and the results were checked against IGoR. In a later analysis, TCR-TCR, TCR-HLA and TCR-CMV co-occurrence was scored with hypergeometric tests, and a repertoire-size bias correction was applied to TCR pairs. A later analysis estimated false discovery rates by permuting HLA or CMV assignments 20 times. A later analysis grouped co-occurring TCRs with DBSCAN, adding TCRdist sequence similarity when clustering within HLA-allele-positive subsets. For co-occurrence clustering, repertoires with fewer than 30,000 or more than 120,000 public chains were excluded, along with roughly 5 repertoires with anomalous nucleotide sharing. TCRdb's version of the immuneACCESS table is confined to in-frame rearrangements and falls short of the full clone set. An unresolved V gene accounts for under half of the shortfall where checked; the remainder is of unknown origin. V and J calls and clone size are as listed in that table; D and trimming were resolved from the DNA. The sample table contains 85,000 to 130,000 clones; only one count was recorded for 76% of them. Of the sample, under 5% is held by the ten largest clones.

The TCR originated in a woman aged 45-65 years in good health and CMV-seropositive. Specimen: PBMCs. This sequence uses TRBV6-5 and TRBJ2-7; a tentative D match to TRBD1 spans 5 bases. For the CDR3, the sequence is CARLHRGIYEQYF. The DNA sequence follows: TGTGCCCGGCTACATAGGGGAATCTACGAGCAGTACTTC.